This TCR beta chain was observed in a study of blood T cell repertoires in COVID-19. Study context: COVID-19 samples collected from the United States, Italy and Spain covered acute and convalescent phases. Sources were T cells, B-cell-depleted T cells, or PBMCs; the material itself was cDNA or gDNA.

The V segment lost 5 bases and the J segment 5 bases; nucleotides outside the gene matches: 9. Germline CDR1 LGHNA, CDR2 YNFKEQ. This CDR3 has 15 amino acids. Original processing methods: The assay estimated nucleated cells by amplifying reference gene primers. Some clones are missing from TCRdb's copy, which holds only in-frame ones; the method was immunoSEQ multiplex PCR. V and J calls and clone size come straight from that table; D and trimming were deduced from the DNA. Of about 30,000 clones in the sample, roughly 84% are singletons; the top ten hold about an eighth. Sequences were obtained from peripheral blood. This sequence originates from a human donor in a cohort sampled during active COVID-19. The chain couples TRBV4-2 to TRBJ2-5; 9 nucleotides agree with TRBD2. The CDR3 sequence: CASSAGTSSGETQYF. The CDR3 bases are TGTGCCAGCAGCGCCGGGACTAGCTCTGGGGAGACCCAGTACTTC.